There are a few counts of the clone carrying this TCR beta chain. Its antigen remains unknown. The donors were adults (healthy and HIV-negative) with no recent acute infections or vaccinations. Nashville, Tennessee was home to all donors, who were Caucasian adults. This sample was taken from a study of shared clonotypes between healthy human individuals. Study outcomes and limitations: There were few donors, and this limited the genetic and exposure-history diversity represented. Clonotype sharing across donors was expected to vary with sequencing depth.

Sequenced by immunoSEQ multiplex PCR; TCRdb stores in-frame clones only, minus some. Of around 500,000 clones detected, 81% appear once; the ten largest clones hold about an eighth. Germline V gene lookup returns CDR1 KGHSH and CDR2 LQKENI. V was trimmed by 2 bases and J by 3 bases, leaving 20 bases between them. The CDR3 covers 18 residues. The receptor comes from a woman aged 40 to 50 in good health. Some clones in this sample may be carry-over from other donors' samples. J is TRBJ2-1 and V is TRBV18, with a weak D call TRBD2 (6 bases). The sequencing sample was made of PBMCs. The CDR3 here is CASSPSFDSGPLYNEQFF. The CDR3 DNA is TGTGCCAGCTCACCATCGTTCGATAGCGGCCCCCTCTACAATGAGCAGTTCTTC. Full variable domain (rest looked up from reference TRBV18 and TRBJ2-1): NAGVMQNPRHLVRRRGQEARLRCSPMKGHSHVYWYRQLPEEGLKFMVYLQKENIIDESGMPKERFSAEFPKEGPSILRIQQVVRGDSAAYFCASSPSFDSGPLYNEQFFGPGTRLTVL.